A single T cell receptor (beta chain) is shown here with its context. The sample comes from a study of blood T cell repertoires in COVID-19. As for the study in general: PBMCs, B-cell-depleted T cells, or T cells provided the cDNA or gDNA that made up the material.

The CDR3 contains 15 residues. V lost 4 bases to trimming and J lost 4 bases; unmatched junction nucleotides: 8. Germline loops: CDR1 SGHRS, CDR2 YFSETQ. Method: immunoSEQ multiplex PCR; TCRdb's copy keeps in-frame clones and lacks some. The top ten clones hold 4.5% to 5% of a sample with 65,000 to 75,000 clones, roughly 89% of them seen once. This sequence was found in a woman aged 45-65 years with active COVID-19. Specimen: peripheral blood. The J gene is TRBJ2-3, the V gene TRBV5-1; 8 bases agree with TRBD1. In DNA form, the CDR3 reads TGCGCCAGCAGCGGACAGGGTTTCAGCGCAGATACGCAGTATTTT. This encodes CASSGQGFSADTQYF.